These T cell receptor beta chains were read from a single sample in a study of human T cells and chemical hapten exposure. Using its own MiXCR run on the RACE reads, TCRdb lists one record per CDR3 protein. This repertoire shows over 100,000 distinct CDR3 sequences, around 10% found once; its top ten account for more than 2%. The specimen comprised whole blood, sampled in connection with sensitization to the hapten diphenylcyclopropenone (DPC). The receptor source for this set is a woman in her fifties or sixties with alopecia areata. Some clones in this sample may be carry-over from other donors' samples. Both conserved end residues are part of each CDR3. The D gene is left open where the match is weak. Only some rows state a clone size, as once, few, many or a class for expanded clones.

size | J | D | V | DNA | CDR3
few | TRBJ2-3 | NA | TRBV28 | TGTGCCAGCTTCCGCCAAGATACGCAGTATTTT | CASFRQDTQYF
once | TRBJ2-1 | NA | TRBV6-2/TRBV6-3 | TGTGCCAGCAGTTACCCCCGACAGGCGGCTGGGAATGAGAAGTTCTTC | CASSYPRQAAGNEKFF
few | TRBJ2-1 | TRBD2 | TRBV3-1 | TGTGCCAGCAGTCCTCCTGGGATCTTAGCGGGGGTTGGGAATGAGCAGTTCTTC | CASSPPGILAGVGNEQFF
few | TRBJ2-5 | NA | TRBV27 | TGTGCCAGCAGTCCAACAGGGACAGAGACCCAGTACTTC | CASSPTGTETQYF
NA | TRBJ2-1 | NA | TRBV6-5 | TGTGCCAGCAGCACAGGGAACGATGAGCAGTTCTTC | CASSTGNDEQFF
NA | TRBJ1-2 | NA | TRBV4-1 | TGCGCCAGCAGCCAAGATCCGACAGGAACCTATGGCTACACCTTC | CASSQDPTGTYGYTF
NA | TRBJ2-3 | NA | TRBV12-5 | TGTGCTAGTGGCTACGGACCTACCGATACGCAGTATTTT | CASGYGPTDTQYF
NA | TRBJ1-3 | NA | TRBV3-1 | TGTGCCAGCAGCCAACCAGGGAGCCCAACCATATATTTT | CASSQPGSPTIYF
NA | TRBJ2-3 | TRBD2 | TRBV18 | TGTGCCAGCTCGGGAGGACTAGCGGTTACAGATACGCAGTATTTT | CASSGGLAVTDTQYF
NA | TRBJ2-3 | TRBD2 | TRBV6-2/TRBV6-3 | TGTGCCAGCGGGACTAGCGGGCCGGATACGCAGTATTTT | CASGTSGPDTQYF
NA | TRBJ2-1 | TRBD2 | TRBV29-1 | TGCAGCTCCCGTGGCGGGGGGTCCGACAGTGAGCAGTTCTTC | CSSRGGGSDSEQFF
few | TRBJ2-2 | NA | TRBV6-5 | TGTGCCAGCAGTTACAGGGCGTCCGGGGAGCTGTTTTTT | CASSYRASGELFF
few | TRBJ1-5 | NA | TRBV28 | TGTGCCAGCAGGTTTATCGGTTTTTGGGCAGATCAGCCCCAGCATTTT | CASRFIGFWADQPQHF
NA | TRBJ2-7 | TRBD2 | TRBV7-6 | TGTGCCAGCAGCTCGCGCCTAGCGGGGAGTTACGAGCAGTACTTC | CASSSRLAGSYEQYF
many | TRBJ2-1 | NA | TRBV18 | TGTGCCAGCGACGAATTAATGGGGCCTCACAATGAGCAGTTCTTC | CASDELMGPHNEQFF
NA | TRBJ2-3 | TRBD2 | TRBV7-2 | TGTGCCAGCAGCCCCCCCGGGGGGGCCCCCACAGATACGCAGTATTTT | CASSPPGGAPTDTQYF
NA | TRBJ2-1 | TRBD2 | TRBV12-3/TRBV12-4 | TGTGCCAGCAGCCCCGGACTAGCGGGAGTAGGGGAGCAGTTCTTC | CASSPGLAGVGEQFF
NA | TRBJ2-7 | NA | TRBV28 | TGTGCCAGCAGTTTATTTGGGGGGGCGCGAGGGGAGCAGTACTTC | CASSLFGGARGEQYF
NA | TRBJ2-1 | TRBD2 | TRBV13 | TGTGCCAGCAGTTACGGGGCGGGAGGTGGCAATGAGCAGTTCTTC | CASSYGAGGGNEQFF
few | TRBJ2-7 | NA | TRBV27 | TGTGCCAGCACCCCGGACGGATACGAGCAGTACTTC | CASTPDGYEQYF
NA | TRBJ2-7 | TRBD2 | TRBV4-2 | TGTGCCAGCAGCCAAGGGGAGGGAGGGCCCGGCTACGAGCAGTACTTC | CASSQGEGGPGYEQYF
NA | TRBJ2-1 | TRBD2 | TRBV29-1 | TGCAGCGTTGCCTCAAGCGGGGGGTGGGCCTACAATGAGCAGTTCTTC | CSVASSGGWAYNEQFF
NA | TRBJ2-1 | TRBD2 | TRBV6-5 | TGTGCCAGCAGTTACGAACTGACCCTAGCGGGAGGTGAGCAGTTCTTC | CASSYELTLAGGEQFF
few | TRBJ2-2 | NA | TRBV27 | TGTGCCAGCAGTACGGGAGTGGGCGGGGAGCTGTTTTTT | CASSTGVGGELFF
once | TRBJ2-1 | NA | TRBV29-1 | TGCAGCGTTTTGGATTATGACAATGAGCAGTTCTTC | CSVLDYDNEQFF
NA | TRBJ2-3 | NA | TRBV3-1 | TGTGCCAGCAGCCACCCTGGGACGTCAGATACGCAGTATTTT | CASSHPGTSDTQYF
many | TRBJ2-3 | TRBD1 | TRBV10-1 | TGCGCCAGCACCCCGGACAGGGCGGGAGATACGCAGTATTTT | CASTPDRAGDTQYF
few | TRBJ1-1 | NA | TRBV6-1 | TGTGCCAGCCACTACTCTAGGGGGGGGACTGAAGCTTTCTTT | CASHYSRGGTEAFF
many | TRBJ2-1 | NA | TRBV12-5 | TGTGCTAGTGGTTTGGGCCAGAGCAGTCACAATGAGCAGTTCTTC | CASGLGQSSHNEQFF
NA | TRBJ2-7 | NA | TRBV13 | TGTGCCAGCAGCTCGAGGGTTACCTACGAGCAGTACTTC | CASSSRVTYEQYF
NA | TRBJ1-6 | TRBD1 | TRBV6-5 | TGTGCCAGCAGCGTGGGGGACAGGGGAAGGTCACCCCTCAACTTT | CASSVGDRGRSPLNF